This T cell receptor (beta chain) came from a study of blood T cell repertoires in COVID-19. In its sample, this clone was seen once. J lost 5 bases, V lost 5 bases, and 11 bases had no gene match. The CDR3 extends over 16 amino acids. Per germline, CDR1 LNHDA and CDR2 SQIVND (reference sequence). Only in-frame clones appear in the TCRdb table, and some are missing; sequencing was by immunoSEQ multiplex PCR. Among around 140,000 clones listed, less than 85% were seen once. The sample comprised peripheral blood. V is TRBV19 and J is TRBJ1-5, with 8 bases lining up with TRBD1. This clonotype was obtained from a woman of 80 years or more with acute or convalescent COVID-19. CDR3 in amino acids: CASSSAAGGFDQPQHF. The CDR3 DNA sequence: TGTGCCAGTAGTTCCGCGGCAGGGGGCTTTGATCAGCCCCAGCATTTT.